This T cell receptor beta chain was retrieved from a study of tumor-infiltrating lymphocytes in primary liver carcinoma (dated by TCRdb to 2016 to 2017). In terms of the full investigation: Five patients with histopathologically diagnosed primary liver carcinoma underwent surgical resection in China between November 2015 and March 2016. Of the five patients (three men and two women, aged 30 to 69 years), four had hepatocellular carcinoma and one had combined HCC and intrahepatic cholangiocarcinoma. The tumors of the five patients were staged as T1-T3 N0M0, with maximum diameters ranging from roughly 4.2 to 10 cm. Each sample produced roughly 3.65 to 8 million productive TCRbeta reads, and read depth showed no significant difference between tissue types. The study combined TCRbeta repertoire sequencing, expression microarrays and whole-exome sequencing across five regions of each liver tumor, with adjacent normal tissue and blood. A total of approximately 35 specimens from 5 patients underwent TCRbeta repertoire sequencing, comprising around 25 tumor regions, 5 adjacent noncancerous liver tissues and 5 peripheral blood samples. Repertoires from technical replicates were highly reproducible, with mean shared-clone rates roughly 0.87 and correlation coefficients above 0.95.

Blood RNA was extracted from unsorted whole blood using TRIzol reagent, and germline DNA was obtained with the DNeasy Blood & Tissue kit. Chronic HBV infection was present in the patients, and the patients were treatment-naive at sampling. Four milliliters of peripheral blood were collected into K2EDTA tubes before surgery. Overall study results and their limits: The top 250 clones made up a significantly larger repertoire fraction in tumors than in blood (p = 0.039). Only five patients were included in the study, and the authors note that the findings should be validated in a larger study. Bulk unsorted samples precluded comparing CD4+ and CD8+ T cell repertoires. Pairs of tumor regions showed greater repertoire overlap (mean 36%) than tumor-adjacent pairs (approximately 17%) or tumor-blood pairs (approximately 15%), which is consistent with antigen-driven expansion. Because only the TCR beta chain was sequenced and unpaired alpha chains were not captured, true repertoire diversity is likely underestimated.

The CDR3 runs 16 amino acids, cysteine and phenylalanine included. The DNA shown is the 48-base CDR3, in frame from base 1. For this clonotype: Its antigen remains unidentified. One end of the junction is discordant with germline, which a read error may explain.

TCRbeta-specific cDNA was reverse-transcribed from 500 ng total RNA using a constant-region primer and ProtoScript II reverse transcriptase. TCRbeta libraries were built with three nested multiplex PCR rounds, a slightly modified ARM-PCR procedure. Each of the first two PCR rounds ran for nine to eleven cycles and used multiplex TRBV1-TRBV30 forward primers together with a Cbeta reverse primer. Sample barcodes and Illumina adapters were attached in a final 25-cycle PCR using Deep VentR polymerase. Before sequencing, amplicons of 200-500 bp were purified from gel using a QIAquick gel extraction kit. An Illumina HiSeq 2500 was used to sequence the TCRbeta amplicons, generating 250-bp paired-end reads. The authors processed their data as follows. Trimmomatic v0.33 was used to quality-trim the reads, and FLASH v1.2.11 was used to merge paired reads so that full CDR3 sequences could be recovered. V, D and J germline segments were assigned to the rearranged TCRbeta sequences using MiGEC v1.2.1b. Clonotype statistics and Shannon-Wiener diversity indices were computed with VDJtools v1.0.0. To cut down on sampling bias, every analysis after diversity analysis relied on just the 250 most abundant clonotypes from each sample. Clones were called with MiXCR by TCRdb after fastp trimmed the public reads at Q25, and only in-frame beta chains were retained. Here each entry gathers all rows of one CDR3 protein and keeps the most common genes and DNA. Here the V and J calls rest on TCRdb's processing, not on the authors' analysis. The sample table records 250,000 to 350,000 distinct CDR3 sequences; about 50% of these occur just once. The ten largest clonotypes hold around 15% of the sample.

This receptor was identified in a woman aged 30 to 39 with primary liver carcinoma and hepatitis B virus infection. The sample consisted of peripheral blood. The V and J genes are TRBV12-3 or TRBV12-4 and TRBJ2-1; 9 bases in between match TRBD2. The CDR3 amino acid sequence is: CVSSFSPGGRGGEQFF. Here is the DNA: TGTGTCAGCAGTTTCTCTCCAGGCGGGAGGGGAGGTGAGCAGTTCTTC.